The 27 T cell receptor beta chains below all came from one sample that was sequenced in a study of cytomegalovirus exposure and HLA in healthy donors. PCR employed 60 Vbeta and 13 Jbeta primers. Measured with immunoSEQ multiplex PCR; TCRdb has only the in-frame clones, and not every one. The table includes approximately 94,000 clones, over 60% detected once. Sequenced: PBMCs. These receptor sequences come from a man aged 25-40 years in good health and CMV-seropositive.

The rearrangement links TRBV5-1 to TRBJ2-2, with 10 bases identical to TRBD1. There are 16 residues in the CDR3. V dropped 3 bases and J dropped 2; count of bases not matched to a gene: 4. Germline V CDR1 and CDR2: SGHRS, YFSETQ. The CDR3 protein is CASSWGTGVNTGELFF. The CDR3 DNA follows: TGCGCCAGCAGCTGGGGGACAGGGGTAAACACCGGGGAGCTGTTTTTT.

The chain carries TRBV15 and TRBJ1-4; D remains unclear. CDR1 is LNHNV and CDR2 is YYDKDF in the germline V gene (reference sequence). The ends were cut back, 8 bases at V and 7 bases at J, with 14 bases in the middle. The CDR3 length is 13 residues. CDR3 loop: CATQRQLGEKLFF. The CDR3 nucleotides are TGTGCCACCCAGAGACAATTAGGTGAAAAACTGTTTTTT.

The chain employs TRBV5-3 and TRBJ2-7; D is unresolved. TRBV5-3 is placed among ORFs of uncertain function. This CDR3 comprises 13 residues. Written as DNA, the CDR3 is TGTGCCAGAAGCTTGGTCTCCGGCAGGATATACTGCGTC. Translating it yields CARSLVSGRIYCV.

The rearrangement uses TRBV29-1 and TRBJ2-7, with no clear D. The ends were cut back, 6 bases at V and 9 bases at J, with 18 bases in the middle. Germline V lookup: CDR1 SQVTM, CDR2 ANQGSEA. There are 12 residues in the CDR3. The CDR3 region is CSVRIKRGVQYF. The CDR3 nucleotides are TGCAGCGTCAGGATTAAACGTGGTGTGCAGTACTTC.

The chain links TRBV2 to TRBJ2-2, with 10 positions matching TRBD2. The ends lost 6 bases at V and 4 bases at J; junction bases unmatched: 11. Germline CDR1 SNHLY, CDR2 FYNNEI. The CDR3 loop spans 17 amino acids. The CDR3 region is CASRGLAVTPVTGELFF. DNA of the CDR3: TGTGCCAGCAGAGGACTAGCGGTCACTCCCGTCACCGGGGAGCTGTTTTTT.

This clone was seen only a few times. The rearrangement links TRBV27 to TRBJ2-7; no reliable D call. CDR1 MNHEY and CDR2 SMNVEV come from the germline V gene (reference sequence). The CDR3 contains 13 residues. Between the trimmed V and J ends, which lost 2 bases and 2 bases, there was a span of 7 bases. The CDR3 coding sequence is TGTGCCAGCAGTTTAGCGGTCACCTACGAGCAGTACTTC. It encodes CASSLAVTYEQYF.

V usage is TRBV27 and J usage is TRBJ1-5; 7 bases are shared with TRBD1. After removal of 5 bases from V and 0 bases from J, the junction contained 10 bases not matched to a gene. Germline CDR1 reads MNHEY; CDR2 reads SMNVEV (reference sequence). The CDR3 covers 17 residues. In nucleotides, the CDR3 is TGTGCCAGCAGTCCCAGGGGGACGACATTTAGCAATCAGCCCCAGCATTTT. Protein: CASSPRGTTFSNQPQHF.

This clone was recorded a few times. The chain recombines TRBV4-2 with TRBJ1-4, with TRBD1 matching 7 bases. Germline CDR1 reads LGHNA; CDR2 reads YNFKEQ. The CDR3 length is 18 residues. The V and J ends lost 0 bases and 4 bases, in that order; junction bases with no gene match: 11. The CDR3 region is CASSQDLPSAGGNEKLFF. CDR3 nucleotides: TGTGCCAGCAGCCAAGATTTGCCCTCGGCAGGGGGTAATGAAAAACTGTTTTTT.

The J gene is TRBJ2-5, the V gene TRBV27, with 10 bases lining up with TRBD2. This CDR3 is 15 amino acids long. Germline assignment: CDR1 MNHEY and CDR2 SMNVEV (reference sequence). V gave up 2 bases and J gave up 2 bases; unmatched junction bases: 2. CDR3 DNA sequence: TGTGCCAGCAGTTTAGAGCGGGGGGGACAAGAGACCCAGTACTTC. Its translation is CASSLERGGQETQYF.

This clone was detected only once. This chain connects TRBV14 to TRBJ2-3; perhaps D is TRBD1 or TRBD2 (6 bases each). This CDR3 has 16 amino acids. Trimming stripped 4 bases from V and 1 base from J, with 15 bases between. Germline CDR1 is SGHDN and CDR2 is FVKESK. CDR3 residues: CASSLEGGYGTDTQYF. The CDR3 DNA sequence: TGTGCCAGCAGCCTAGAGGGGGGATACGGCACAGATACGCAGTATTTT. The full variable domain, its missing parts supplied by reference TRBV14 and TRBJ2-3, is EAGVTQFPSHSVIEKGQTVTLRCDPISGHDNLYWYRRVMGKEIKFLLHFVKESKQDESGMPNNRFLAERTGGTYSTLKVQPAELEDSGVYFCASSLEGGYGTDTQYFGPGTRLTVL.

The gene calls are TRBV6-1 and TRBJ1-1; 9 bases are a match to TRBD1. V lost 6 bases to trimming and J lost 5 bases; unmatched junction nucleotides: 1. Germline CDR1 reads MNHNS; CDR2 reads SASEGT. This CDR3 has 12 amino acids. The CDR3: CASSGQGTEAFF. The CDR3 DNA follows: TGTGCCAGCAGCGGACAGGGGACTGAAGCTTTCTTT.

The chain is built from TRBV27 and TRBJ2-1; possibly TRBD1 for D (5 bases). The CDR3 has 16 residues. Trimming took 0 bases from V and 0 from J, leaving 9 bases between them. CDR1 is MNHEY and CDR2 is SMNVEV in the germline V gene (reference sequence). In DNA, the CDR3 is TGTGCCAGCAGTTTATCCCAAGGGGACTCCTACAATGAGCAGTTCTTC. It encodes CASSLSQGDSYNEQFF.

V gene TRBV6-1 combines with J gene TRBJ1-2, with 7 nucleotides matching TRBD1. Per the germline V gene, CDR1 is MNHNS and CDR2 is SASEGT. The V segment lost 3 bases and the J segment 4 bases; nucleotides outside the gene matches: 8. The CDR3 runs 15 residues. The CDR3 reads CASSENRGSSYGYTF. The CDR3 coding sequence is TGTGCCAGCAGTGAGAACAGGGGTTCATCCTATGGCTACACCTTC.

The chain uses TRBV4-1 and TRBJ2-7; D call uncertain. Trimming took 1 base from V and 4 from J, leaving 11 bases between them. Looked up from germline, CDR1 is MGHRA and CDR2 is YSYEKL. The CDR3 is made up of 14 amino acids. For the CDR3, the DNA is TGCGCCAGCAGCCAAGGGTTCACATTGTACGAGCAGTACTTC. Its protein is CASSQGFTLYEQYF.

The rearrangement joins TRBV10-3 to TRBJ2-2, with unresolved D. V lost 4 bases to trimming and J lost 2 bases, with 8 bases between them. This CDR3 contains 14 residues. Looked up from germline, CDR1 is ENHRY and CDR2 is SYGVKD. CDR3 sequence (DNA): TGTGCCATCAGTGGCCCAGGTAACACCGGGGAGCTGTTTTTT. Its protein is CAISGPGNTGELFF.

The chain employs TRBV10-3 and TRBJ1-3; D is uncertain. Trimming took 3 bases from V and 2 from J, leaving 14 bases between them. CDR1 is ENHRY and CDR2 is SYGVKD in the germline V gene. This CDR3 has 16 amino acids. The CDR3 DNA is TGTGCCATCAGTGAAGCGGACCTTTTGGCTGGAAACACCATATATTTT. This encodes CAISEADLLAGNTIYF.

The rearrangement joins TRBV5-1 to TRBJ1-1; D ambiguous. Germline V lookup: CDR1 SGHRS, CDR2 YFSETQ. Trimming took 2 bases from V and 0 from J, leaving 8 bases between them. The CDR3 contains 14 residues. CDR3 region: CASSLTAMNTEAFF. The DNA for the CDR3 is TGCGCCAGCAGCTTAACAGCTATGAACACTGAAGCTTTCTTT.

This clone was picked up a small number of times. This chain joins TRBV7-9 and TRBJ2-5, with 8 nucleotides matching TRBD1. Losses at the gene ends were 5 bases for V and 5 bases for J; bases not matched to a gene: 7. CDR3 length equals 14 residues. Germline CDR1 is SEHNR and CDR2 is FQNEAQ (reference sequence). CDR3 DNA sequence: TGTGCCAGCAGCAAAACGGACAGGGATGAGACCCAGTACTTC. Translation: CASSKTDRDETQYF.

The gene calls are TRBV2 and TRBJ2-3; D not certain. The CDR3 runs to 13 residues. CDR1 is SNHLY, CDR2 FYNNEI, per germline. Deletions cut 7 bases from V and 1 base from J, with 9 bases between. Here the CDR3 reads CASMETGTDTQYF. Here the CDR3 DNA reads TGTGCCAGCATGGAGACGGGCACAGATACGCAGTATTTT.

The J gene is TRBJ1-1, the V gene TRBV29-1; D unclear. From germline, CDR1 is SQVTM and CDR2 ANQGSEA. This CDR3 is built from 14 residues. The V and J ends lost 6 bases and 0 bases respectively, with 14 bases between them. DNA of the CDR3: TGCAGCGTCGATAGGACTTCTCTGAACACTGAAGCTTTCTTT. Protein sequence: CSVDRTSLNTEAFF.

The chain recombines TRBV7-3 with TRBJ2-7, with 10 nucleotides matching TRBD2. The germline CDR1 and CDR2 sequences are SGHTA and FQGTGA. Trimming cost V 8 bases and J 7 bases; bases outside gene matches: 17. CDR3 length: 16 residues. CDR3 region: CASSEASGSGGGEQYF. CDR3 nucleotide sequence: TGTGCCAGCTCAGAGGCTAGCGGGAGTGGGGGAGGAGAGCAGTACTTC.

The chain uses TRBV19 and TRBJ1-1; D is uncertain. With 6 bases removed from V and 8 bases from J, the gap between germline ends came to 16 bases. CDR3 length: 13 residues. The V gene's germline CDR1 is LNHDA and CDR2 SQIVND (reference sequence). CDR3 DNA sequence: TGTGCCAGTAGCCGTCAACTATCTGCGGAAGCTTTCTTT. The encoded protein is CASSRQLSAEAFF.

The chain joins TRBV5-1 to TRBJ1-3, with 9 bases lining up with TRBD1. The CDR3 consists of 14 residues. Germline values: CDR1 SGHRS, CDR2 YFSETQ. The trim removed 5 bases at V and 5 bases at J, leaving 5 bases unmatched. This CDR3 is CASRSGQGRNTIYF. The CDR3 DNA sequence: TGCGCCAGCAGATCTGGACAGGGGAGAAACACCATATATTTT.

This clone was observed a few times. The V call is TRBV6-5, the J call TRBJ2-7; weak D call: TRBD2 (6 bases). From germline, CDR1 is MNHEY and CDR2 SVGAGI. With 1 base removed from V and 1 base from J, the gap between germline ends came to 8 bases. The CDR3 covers 14 residues. The CDR3 loop is CASSYFGGSYEQYF. CDR3 bases: TGTGCCAGCAGTTACTTTGGGGGGTCCTACGAGCAGTACTTC.

The rearrangement uses TRBV18 and TRBJ2-7; 12 positions agree with TRBD2. The V gene end was trimmed by 3 bases and the J gene end by 6 bases; junction bases not matched to a gene: 3. This CDR3 is built from 14 residues. CDR1 is KGHSH, CDR2 LQKENI, per germline. CDR3 DNA sequence: TGTGCCAGCTCACCCCCGGGACTAGCGGGCGAGCAGTACTTC. It yields the protein CASSPPGLAGEQYF.

This chain links TRBV6-1 with TRBJ2-7; TRBD2 might be the D (6 bases). Germline lookup yields CDR1 MNHNS and CDR2 SASEGT. The CDR3 is 13 amino acids. Trimming pared 1 base from V and 7 bases from J, leaving 11 bases between. The CDR3 DNA is TGTGCCAGCAGTGAAGGGGCCCGGGGGGAGCAGTACTTC. Translating gives CASSEGARGEQYF.

The chain has TRBV18 and TRBJ2-6, with a possible D match to TRBD1 (5 bases). CDR3 length equals 15 residues. Germline V gene data show CDR1 as KGHSH and CDR2 as LQKENI. V dropped 4 bases and J dropped 0 bases, with 7 bases sitting between them. The CDR3 sequence: CASSLDSSGANVLTF. Here the CDR3 DNA reads TGTGCCAGCTCACTCGACAGCTCTGGGGCCAACGTCCTGACTTTC.